These 5 T cell receptor beta chains came from one sample sequenced in a study of shared clonotypes between healthy human individuals. Measured with immunoSEQ multiplex PCR; TCRdb has only the in-frame clones, and not every one. The sample records roughly 520,000 clones, about 96% being singletons. Material for sequencing was naive CD4+ T cells sorted from blood. Subset denoted: CD45RA+ positively selected. The receptors derive from a woman in her 30s in good health.

The chain has TRBV4-2 and TRBJ1-6, with D hard to call. Germline V gene lookup returns CDR1 LGHNA and CDR2 YNFKEQ. Trimming took 0 bases from V and 7 from J, leaving 4 bases between them. The CDR3 spans 13 residues. In nucleotides, the CDR3 is TGTGCCAGCAGCCAAGATGAAAATTCACCCCTCCACTTT. The encoded protein is CASSQDENSPLHF.

The CDR3 sequence: CASSETSGHQETQYF. The CDR3 nucleotides are TGTGCCAGCAGTGAGACTAGCGGTCACCAAGAGACCCAGTACTTC. The chain links TRBV2 to TRBJ2-5, with 9 bases identical to TRBD2. The CDR3 totals 15 residues. Trimming at V came to 3 bases and at J to 0 bases, leaving 2 bases not matched to a gene. CDR1 and CDR2 from the germline V gene are SNHLY and FYNNEI.

The chain employs TRBV11-2 and TRBJ2-3; tentative D call: TRBD2 (5 bases). With 5 bases removed from V and 2 bases from J, the gap between germline ends came to 14 bases. Germline CDR1 SGHAT, CDR2 FQNNGV. The CDR3 has 15 residues. This CDR3 reads CASSGRGKYTDTQYF. DNA for the CDR3: TGTGCCAGCAGCGGCCGAGGGAAGTACACAGATACGCAGTATTTT. Full variable domain (missing parts from reference TRBV11-2 and TRBJ2-3): EAGVAQSPRYKIIEKRQSVAFWCNPISGHATLYWYQQILGQGPKLLIQFQNNGVVDDSQLPKDRFSAERLKGVDSTLKIQPAKLEDSAVYLCASSGRGKYTDTQYFGPGTRLTVL.

The rearrangement joins TRBV5-1 to TRBJ2-7; 10 bases are shared with TRBD1. There are 14 residues in the CDR3. The germline V gene has CDR1 SGHRS and CDR2 YFSETQ. Germline trimming cut 4 bases from V and 5 bases from J; bases unmatched to any gene: 6. CDR3 in amino acids: CASSPGQGTHEQYF. As DNA, the CDR3 is TGCGCCAGCAGCCCGGGACAGGGGACCCACGAGCAGTACTTC.

This clone has only a few counts. CDR3 sequence (DNA): TGTGCCACCGGGACAGGGCGGTGGAATCAGCCCCAGCATTTT. Its translation: CATGTGRWNQPQHF. The V call is TRBV19, the J call TRBJ1-5; 9 nucleotides match TRBD1. After removal of 10 bases from V and 4 bases from J, the junction contained 8 bases not matched to a gene. CDR3 length: 14 amino acids. The germline gives CDR1 LNHDA, CDR2 SQIVND (reference sequence).